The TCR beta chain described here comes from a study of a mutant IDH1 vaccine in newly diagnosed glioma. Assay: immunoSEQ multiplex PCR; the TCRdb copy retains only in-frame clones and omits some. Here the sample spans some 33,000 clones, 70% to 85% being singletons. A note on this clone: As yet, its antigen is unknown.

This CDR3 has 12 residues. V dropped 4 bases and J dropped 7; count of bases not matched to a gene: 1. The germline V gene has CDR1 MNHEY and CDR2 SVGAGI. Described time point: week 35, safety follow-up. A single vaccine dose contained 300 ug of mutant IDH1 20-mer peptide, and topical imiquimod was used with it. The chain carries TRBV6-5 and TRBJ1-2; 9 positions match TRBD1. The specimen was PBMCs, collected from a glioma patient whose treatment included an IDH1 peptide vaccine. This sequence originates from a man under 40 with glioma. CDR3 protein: CASSSTGGGYTF. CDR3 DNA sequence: TGTGCCAGCAGTTCGACAGGGGGTGGCTACACCTTC.